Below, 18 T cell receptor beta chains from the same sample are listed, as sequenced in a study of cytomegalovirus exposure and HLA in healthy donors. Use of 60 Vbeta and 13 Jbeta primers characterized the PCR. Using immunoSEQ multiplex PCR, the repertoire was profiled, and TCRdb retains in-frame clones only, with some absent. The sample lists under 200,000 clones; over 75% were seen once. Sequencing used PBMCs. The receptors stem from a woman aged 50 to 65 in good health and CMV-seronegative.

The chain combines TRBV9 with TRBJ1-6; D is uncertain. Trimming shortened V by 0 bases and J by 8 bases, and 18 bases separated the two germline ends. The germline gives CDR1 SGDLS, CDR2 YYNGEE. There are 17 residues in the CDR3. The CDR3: CASSVGSLSRLDSPLHF. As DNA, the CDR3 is TGTGCCAGCAGCGTAGGGTCCCTCAGTCGACTGGATTCACCCCTCCACTTT. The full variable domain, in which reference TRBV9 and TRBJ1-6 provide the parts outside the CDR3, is DSGVTQTPKHLITATGQRVTLRCSPRSGDLSVYWYQQSLDQGLQFLIQYYNGEERAKGNILERFSAQQFPDLHSELNLSSLELGDSALYFCASSVGSLSRLDSPLHFGNGTRLTVT.

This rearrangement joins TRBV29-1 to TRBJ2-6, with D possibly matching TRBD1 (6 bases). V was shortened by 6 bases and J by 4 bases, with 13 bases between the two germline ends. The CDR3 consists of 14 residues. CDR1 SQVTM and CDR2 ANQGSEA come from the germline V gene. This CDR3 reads CSVRTGYGANVLTF. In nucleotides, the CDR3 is TGCAGCGTACGAACAGGGTACGGGGCCAACGTCCTGACTTTC.

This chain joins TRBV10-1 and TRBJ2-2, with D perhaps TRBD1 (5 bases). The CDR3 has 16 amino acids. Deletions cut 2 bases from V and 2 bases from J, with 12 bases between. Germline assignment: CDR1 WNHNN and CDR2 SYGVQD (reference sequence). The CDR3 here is CASSERVRTNTGELFF. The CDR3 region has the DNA TGCGCCAGCAGTGAGAGAGTCAGGACAAACACCGGGGAGCTGTTTTTT.

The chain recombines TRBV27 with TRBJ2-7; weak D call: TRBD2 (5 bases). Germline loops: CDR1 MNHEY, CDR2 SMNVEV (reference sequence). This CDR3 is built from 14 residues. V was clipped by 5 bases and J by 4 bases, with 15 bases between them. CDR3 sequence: CASSRSRGWYEQYF. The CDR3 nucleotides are TGTGCCAGCAGTCGCTCCCGGGGATGGTACGAGCAGTACTTC.

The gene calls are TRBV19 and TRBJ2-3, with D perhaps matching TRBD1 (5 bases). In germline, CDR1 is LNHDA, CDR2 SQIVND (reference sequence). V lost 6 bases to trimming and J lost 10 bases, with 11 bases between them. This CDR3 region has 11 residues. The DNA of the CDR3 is TGTGCCAGTAGCTCAGGGCTGGCGCAGTATTTT. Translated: CASSSGLAQYF.

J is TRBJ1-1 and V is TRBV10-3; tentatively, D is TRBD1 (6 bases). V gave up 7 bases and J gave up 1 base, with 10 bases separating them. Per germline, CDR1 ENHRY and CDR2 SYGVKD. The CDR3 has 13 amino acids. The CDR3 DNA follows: TGTGCCATCAACCAGGGACAGAACACTGAAGCTTTCTTT. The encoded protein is CAINQGQNTEAFF.

The CDR3 DNA reads as TGTGCCAGCAGTTTGGGACAGGGTTATCAAGAGACCCAGTACTTC. As protein: CASSLGQGYQETQYF. This sequence joins TRBV28 and TRBJ2-5; 9 bases match TRBD1. Germline CDR1 and CDR2: MDHEN and SYDVKM. J gave up 2 bases and V 3 bases, and 4 bases lay outside the gene matches. This CDR3 comprises 15 residues.

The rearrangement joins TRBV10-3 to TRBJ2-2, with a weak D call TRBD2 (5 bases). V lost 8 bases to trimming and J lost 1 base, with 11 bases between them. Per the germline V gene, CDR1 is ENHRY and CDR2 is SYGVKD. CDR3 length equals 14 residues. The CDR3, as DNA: TGTGCCATCCGCCCGGGAAAGAACACCGGGGAGCTGTTTTTT. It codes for CAIRPGKNTGELFF.

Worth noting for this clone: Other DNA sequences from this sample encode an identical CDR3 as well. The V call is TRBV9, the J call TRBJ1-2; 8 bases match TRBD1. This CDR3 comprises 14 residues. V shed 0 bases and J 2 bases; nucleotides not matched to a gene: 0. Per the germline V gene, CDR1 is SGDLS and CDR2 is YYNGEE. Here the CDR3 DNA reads TGTGCCAGCAGCGTAGGACAGGGGAACTATGGCTACACCTTC. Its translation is CASSVGQGNYGYTF.

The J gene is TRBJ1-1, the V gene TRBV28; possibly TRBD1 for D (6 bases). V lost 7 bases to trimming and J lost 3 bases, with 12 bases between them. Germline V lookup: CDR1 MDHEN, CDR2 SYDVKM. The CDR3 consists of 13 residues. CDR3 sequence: CASTVGGYTEAFF. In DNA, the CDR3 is TGTGCCAGCACGGTTGGGGGCTACACTGAAGCTTTCTTT.

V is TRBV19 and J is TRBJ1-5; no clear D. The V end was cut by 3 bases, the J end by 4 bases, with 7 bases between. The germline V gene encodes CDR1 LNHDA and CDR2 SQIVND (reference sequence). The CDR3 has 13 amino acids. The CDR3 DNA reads TGTGCCAGTAGTATTGCCGGGAATCAGCCCCAGCATTTT. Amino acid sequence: CASSIAGNQPQHF.

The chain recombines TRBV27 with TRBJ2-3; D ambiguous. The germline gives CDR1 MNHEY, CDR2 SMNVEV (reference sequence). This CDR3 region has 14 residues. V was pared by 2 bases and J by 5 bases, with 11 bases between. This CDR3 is CASSLLADQDTQYF. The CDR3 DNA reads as TGTGCCAGCAGTTTACTGGCGGATCAAGATACGCAGTATTTT.

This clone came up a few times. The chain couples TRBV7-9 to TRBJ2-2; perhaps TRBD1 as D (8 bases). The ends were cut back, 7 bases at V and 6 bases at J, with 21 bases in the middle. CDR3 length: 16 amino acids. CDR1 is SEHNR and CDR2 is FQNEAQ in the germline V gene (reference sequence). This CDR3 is CASIQQGGVYAGELFF. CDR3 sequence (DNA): TGTGCCAGCATACAACAGGGGGGGGTTTACGCCGGGGAGCTGTTTTTT. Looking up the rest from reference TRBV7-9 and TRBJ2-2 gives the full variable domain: DTGVSQNPRHKITKRGQNVTFRCDPISEHNRLYWYRQTLGQGPEFLTYFQNEAQLEKSRLLSDRFSAERPKGSFSTLEIQRTEQGDSAMYLCASIQQGGVYAGELFFGEGSRLTVL.

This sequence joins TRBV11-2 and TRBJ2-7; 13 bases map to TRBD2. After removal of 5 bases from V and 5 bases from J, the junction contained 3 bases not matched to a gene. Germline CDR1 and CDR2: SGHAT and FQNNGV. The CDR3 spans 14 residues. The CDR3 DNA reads TGTGCCAGCAGCGGACTAGCGGGAGTACACGAGCAGTACTTC. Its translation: CASSGLAGVHEQYF. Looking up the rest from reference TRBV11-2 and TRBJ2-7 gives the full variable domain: EAGVAQSPRYKIIEKRQSVAFWCNPISGHATLYWYQQILGQGPKLLIQFQNNGVVDDSQLPKDRFSAERLKGVDSTLKIQPAKLEDSAVYLCASSGLAGVHEQYFGPGTRLTVT.

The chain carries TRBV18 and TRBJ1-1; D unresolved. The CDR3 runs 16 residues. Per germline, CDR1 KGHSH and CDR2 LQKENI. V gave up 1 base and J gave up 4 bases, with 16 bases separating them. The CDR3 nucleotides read TGTGCCAGCTCACCACTATTTACTGATACGGGCACTGAAGCTTTCTTT. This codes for CASSPLFTDTGTEAFF.

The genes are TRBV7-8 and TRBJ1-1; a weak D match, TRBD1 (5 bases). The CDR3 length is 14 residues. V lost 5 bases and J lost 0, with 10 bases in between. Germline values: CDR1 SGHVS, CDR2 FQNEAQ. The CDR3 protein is CASSVLGVNTEAFF. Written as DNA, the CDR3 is TGTGCCAGCAGCGTCCTAGGGGTGAACACTGAAGCTTTCTTT. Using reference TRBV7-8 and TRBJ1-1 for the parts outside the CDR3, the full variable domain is GAGVSQSPRYKVAKRGQDVALRCDPISGHVSLFWYQQALGQGPEFLTYFQNEAQLDKSGLPSDRFFAERPEGSVSTLKIQRTQQEDSAVYLCASSVLGVNTEAFFGQGTRLTVV.

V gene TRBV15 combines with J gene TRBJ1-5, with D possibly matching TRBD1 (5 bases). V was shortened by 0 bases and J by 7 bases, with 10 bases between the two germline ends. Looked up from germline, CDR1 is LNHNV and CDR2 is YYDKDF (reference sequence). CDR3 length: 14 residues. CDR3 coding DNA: TGTGCCACCAGCAGAGATCTGGGGCCCCAGCCCCAGCATTTT. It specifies CATSRDLGPQPQHF.

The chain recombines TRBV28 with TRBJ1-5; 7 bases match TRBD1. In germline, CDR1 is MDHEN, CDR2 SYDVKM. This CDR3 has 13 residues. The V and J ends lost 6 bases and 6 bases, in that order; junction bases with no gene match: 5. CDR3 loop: CASSDREGQPQHF. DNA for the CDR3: TGTGCCAGCAGCGACAGGGAAGGTCAGCCCCAGCATTTT.